These 27 T cell receptor beta chains came from one sample sequenced in a study of T cells in Graves' hyperthyroidism and ophthalmopathy. Amplified TCR beta CDR3 regions derived from RNA transcripts. Using the HTBI primer set, a first-round RT-PCR was run on the TCR CDR3. MiXCR, run by TCRdb on the multiplex PCR reads, gives a single entry per CDR3 protein. The data contain approximately 380,000 distinct CDR3 sequences, about 14% of them singletons. The specimen sequenced was blood. The receptors shown here come from a man aged 45-60 years with Graves' ophthalmopathy.

The genes are TRBV9 and TRBJ2-1; D unresolved. Trimming removed 4 bases from V and 2 bases from J, with 10 bases in between. The CDR3 runs to 14 residues. Germline values: CDR1 SGDLS, CDR2 YYNGEE. CDR3 loop: CASSSLGTYNEQFF. CDR3 coding DNA: TGTGCCAGCAGCTCCCTTGGAACCTACAATGAGCAGTTCTTC.

Ten or more counts support this clonotype. This CDR3 is CASGLAGSHNEQFF. CDR3 DNA: TGTGCCAGCGGACTAGCGGGCTCACACAATGAGCAGTTCTTC. V and J are TRBV7-2 and TRBJ2-1, with 11 bases fitting TRBD2. Germline V lookup: CDR1 SGHTA, CDR2 FQGNSA. CDR3 size: 14 residues. V lost 8 bases and J lost 5; bases outside the gene matches: 5.

V gene TRBV6-1 combines with J gene TRBJ1-4, with TRBD1 as a possible D gene (5 bases). Germline V gene sequence: CDR1 MNHNS, CDR2 SASEGT. This CDR3 is built from 15 residues. V gave up 3 bases and J gave up 6 bases, with 14 bases separating them. The CDR3 DNA follows: TGTGCCAGCAGTGACGGGGGTAGAAGGGATGAAAAACTGTTTTTT. It is translated as CASSDGGRRDEKLFF.

This clonotype occurred many times. The chain links TRBV6-2 or TRBV6-3 to TRBJ2-3; TRBD2 agrees at 8 bases. Germline V gene lookup returns CDR1 MNHEY and CDR2 SVGEGT. This CDR3 region has 17 residues. V dropped 2 bases and J dropped 2; count of bases not matched to a gene: 9. Here the CDR3 reads CASSYRLSGRNTDTQYF. The DNA of the CDR3 is TGTGCCAGCAGTTACCGACTAAGCGGGAGAAACACAGATACGCAGTATTTT.

The V and J genes are TRBV15 and TRBJ1-4; possibly TRBD1 for D (6 bases). The length of the CDR3 is 13 residues. The V end was cut by 11 bases, the J end by 8 bases, with 18 bases between. The germline V gene has CDR1 LNHNV and CDR2 YYDKDF (reference sequence). CDR3 sequence: CAARTAPGEKLFF. The CDR3, as DNA: TGTGCCGCAAGGACAGCCCCCGGGGAAAAACTGTTTTTT.

CDR3 sequence reads: CASSISGANQETQYF. As DNA, the CDR3 is TGTGCCAGTAGTATCAGTGGTGCTAACCAAGAGACCCAGTACTTC. The chain employs TRBV19 and TRBJ2-5; unclear D gene. There are 15 residues in the CDR3. Germline CDR1 and CDR2: LNHDA and SQIVND (reference sequence). The V end was cut by 3 bases, the J end by 0 bases, with 11 bases between.

This clonotype was picked up many times. The chain carries TRBV5-1 and TRBJ2-1; possible D gene TRBD1, 6 bases. The V gene's germline CDR1 is SGHRS and CDR2 YFSETQ. CDR3 length: 12 amino acids. Deletions cut 0 bases from V and 9 bases from J, with 7 bases between. The CDR3 loop reads CASSLVGGEQFF. For the CDR3, the DNA is TGCGCCAGCAGCTTGGTAGGGGGTGAGCAGTTCTTC.

The V and J genes are TRBV27 and TRBJ2-7, with TRBD2 matching 8 bases. Germline V gene data show CDR1 as MNHEY and CDR2 as SMNVEV (reference sequence). The ends lost 3 bases at V and 1 base at J; junction bases unmatched: 5. This CDR3 is 15 amino acids long. CDR3 region: CASSFGGAYSYEQYF. Written as DNA, the CDR3 is TGTGCCAGCAGTTTCGGGGGGGCTTATTCCTACGAGCAGTACTTC.

The rearrangement uses TRBV3-1 and TRBJ1-2; D gene uncertain. The ends were cut back, 4 bases at V and 5 bases at J, with 14 bases in the middle. Germline values: CDR1 LGHDT, CDR2 YNNKEL (reference sequence). The length of the CDR3 is 14 residues. CDR3 bases: TGTGCCAGCAGCCCCAACGGGGTAGATTATGGCTACACCTTC. Translation: CASSPNGVDYGYTF.

In this sample, this clonotype turned up many times. The V call is TRBV2, the J call TRBJ2-5; D possibly matches TRBD1 or TRBD2 (5 bases each). V shed 6 bases and J shed 3 bases, with 11 bases lying between them. The CDR3 spans 13 residues. Per germline, CDR1 SNHLY and CDR2 FYNNEI. The CDR3 loop reads CASRTGTKETQYF. As DNA, the CDR3 is TGTGCCAGCAGAACCGGGACGAAAGAGACCCAGTACTTC.

At least ten counts were recorded for this clonotype. The chain joins TRBV11-2 to TRBJ2-5, with D perhaps TRBD2 (6 bases). The CDR3 is 14 residues long. Trimming shortened V by 5 bases and J by 0 bases, and 10 bases separated the two germline ends. From germline, CDR1 is SGHAT and CDR2 FQNNGV. CDR3 residues: CASSRDWHQETQYF. The CDR3 DNA reads TGTGCCAGCAGCAGGGACTGGCACCAAGAGACCCAGTACTTC.

This clonotype was observed at least ten times. The gene calls are TRBV3-1 and TRBJ2-3; 8 nucleotides agree with TRBD1. The CDR3 totals 14 residues. Per germline, CDR1 LGHDT and CDR2 YNNKEL (reference sequence). Germline trimming cut 5 bases from V and 3 bases from J; bases unmatched to any gene: 4. This chain's CDR3 is CASSFRTGTDTQYF. CDR3 nucleotides: TGTGCCAGCAGCTTTCGGACAGGGACAGATACGCAGTATTTT.

At least ten counts were recorded for this clonotype. V is TRBV19 and J is TRBJ2-7, with 10 bases matching TRBD2. There are 14 residues in the CDR3. V lost 6 bases, J lost 7 bases, and 9 bases stayed unmatched. The germline V gene encodes CDR1 LNHDA and CDR2 SQIVND (reference sequence). CDR3 sequence: CASSFSGRIREQYF. DNA for the CDR3: TGTGCCAGTAGCTTTAGCGGGAGGATTAGAGAGCAGTACTTC.

This clonotype was seen more than once but under ten times. The gene calls are TRBV6-1 and TRBJ2-3; 8 bases fit TRBD2. Trimming took 7 bases from V and 2 from J; bases not matched to a gene: 5. Per germline, CDR1 MNHNS and CDR2 SASEGT. The CDR3 has 14 residues. The CDR3 DNA follows: TGTGCCAGCACTCGGGAGGGAATCACAGATACGCAGTATTTT. Translated: CASTREGITDTQYF.

This clonotype was counted at least ten times. V and J are TRBV6-1 and TRBJ2-2; TRBD2 might be the D (6 bases). Trimming removed 3 bases from V and 7 bases from J, with 15 bases in between. CDR3 length: 15 amino acids. In germline, CDR1 is MNHNS, CDR2 SASEGT. Here the CDR3 reads CASSEGGLDNGELFF. CDR3 sequence (DNA): TGTGCCAGCAGTGAGGGGGGACTTGACAACGGGGAGCTGTTTTTT.

This clonotype was seen a handful of times. V and J are TRBV20-1 and TRBJ2-5, with 8 bases lining up with TRBD2. The CDR3 runs to 15 residues. With V trimmed by 5 bases and J by 5 bases, 13 bases remained unmatched. CDR1 and CDR2 (germline): DFQATT, SNEGSKA (reference sequence). The CDR3 bases are TGCAGTGCTCAGGCTGGGCTAGCGGGTCGGGAGACCCAGTACTTC. Encoded protein: CSAQAGLAGRETQYF.

This clonotype showed up many times. The chain joins TRBV7-3 to TRBJ2-3; 12 nucleotides match TRBD2. CDR1 and CDR2 (germline): SGHTA, FQGTGA. The CDR3 loop spans 15 amino acids. V was clipped by 6 bases and J by 6 bases; unmatched bases: 7. CDR3 in DNA: TGTGCCAGCAGACCGACTAGCGGGAGTGGGGATACGCAGTATTTT. It translates to CASRPTSGSGDTQYF.

This clonotype has at least ten counts. The rearrangement links TRBV27 to TRBJ1-4; weak D call: TRBD1 (6 bases). The V end was cut by 0 bases, the J end by 4 bases, with 27 bases between. This CDR3 is built from 21 residues. Germline V CDR1 and CDR2: MNHEY, SMNVEV (reference sequence). The chain's CDR3 is CASSLSVHHKTGGSFNEKLFF. In nucleotides, the CDR3 is TGTGCCAGCAGTTTATCCGTCCACCATAAGACAGGAGGCTCTTTTAATGAAAAACTGTTTTTT.

Turning to this clonotype: A much larger clone lies a single base off, so this may be a read error. V and J are TRBV6-1 and TRBJ2-1, with 7 bases identical to TRBD1. V was pared by 5 bases and J by 10 bases, with 8 bases of the junction left unmatched. CDR3 length: 13 residues. Per germline, CDR1 MNHNS and CDR2 SASEGT. CDR3 coding DNA: TGTGCCAGCAGTCCCGGGACAGCGTCCGAGCAGTTCTTC. Translated: CASSPGTASEQFF.

In its sample, this clonotype was seen a few times. This chain's CDR3 is CASSPGLSTGNTIYF. In DNA, the CDR3 is TGTGCCAGCAGCCCAGGGTTGTCTACTGGAAACACCATATATTTT. The chain joins TRBV7-6 to TRBJ1-3; the D gene is possibly TRBD1 (5 bases). V was clipped by 5 bases and J by 2 bases, with 13 bases between them. This CDR3 is 15 amino acids long. Per germline, CDR1 SGHVS and CDR2 FNYEAQ.

This clonotype has just a few counts. The chain couples TRBV12-3 or TRBV12-4 to TRBJ2-6; D is undetermined. Trimming left V 6 bases short and J 2 bases short, with 8 bases between. This CDR3 comprises 14 residues. In DNA, the CDR3 is TGTGCCAGCAGAAACACTGCTGGGGCCAACGTCCTGACTTTC. This translates into CASRNTAGANVLTF.

In its sample, this clonotype was seen a few times. This chain connects TRBV14 to TRBJ2-3, with 7 bases identical to TRBD2. Germline CDR1 reads SGHDN; CDR2 reads FVKESK. V lost 1 base, J lost 1 base, and 2 bases stayed unmatched. The CDR3 consists of 15 residues. The CDR3: CASSQVLAGTDTQYF. The CDR3, as DNA: TGTGCCAGCAGCCAAGTTCTAGCGGGCACAGATACGCAGTATTTT.

At least ten counts were recorded for this clonotype. This sequence joins TRBV20-1 and TRBJ2-6; D is ambiguous. CDR3 length: 17 residues. The V gene lost 3 bases and the J gene lost 1 base, with 16 bases spanning the gap. Germline V lookup: CDR1 DFQATT, CDR2 SNEGSKA (reference sequence). CDR3 amino acids: CSARARMGGSGANVLTF. Written as DNA, the CDR3 is TGCAGTGCTAGGGCACGGATGGGTGGGTCTGGGGCCAACGTCCTGACTTTC.

There are many counts of this clonotype. The chain uses TRBV19 and TRBJ1-1, with D perhaps TRBD1 (6 bases). Germline CDR1 is LNHDA and CDR2 is SQIVND (reference sequence). CDR3 length: 16 amino acids. Trimming cost V 4 bases and J 5 bases, with 20 bases left between them. The CDR3: CASSTGWGRGWTEAFF. The CDR3 region has the DNA TGTGCCAGTAGTACTGGCTGGGGCAGGGGATGGACTGAAGCTTTCTTT.

The V call is TRBV7-9, the J call TRBJ1-2; no definite D call. Trimming shortened V by 1 base and J by 1 base, and 10 bases separated the two germline ends. Per germline, CDR1 SEHNR and CDR2 FQNEAQ (reference sequence). The CDR3 spans 15 residues. The CDR3 loop is CASSLEGLLNYGYTF. The CDR3 nucleotides are TGTGCCAGCAGCTTAGAAGGTCTTCTTAACTATGGCTACACCTTC.

About this clonotype itself: This sequence may be a read error, since a much larger clone differs from it by one base. The CDR3 DNA sequence: TGCGCCAGCAGCTTTCCCTCGCGGAGCGGGAGAGGAACCTACAATGCGCAGTTCTTC. This encodes CASSFPSRSGRGTYNAQFF. The chain is built from TRBV5-1 and TRBJ2-1, with 8 bases fitting TRBD2. Germline assignment: CDR1 SGHRS and CDR2 YFSETQ. This CDR3 region has 19 residues.

There are a few counts of this clonotype. This rearrangement joins TRBV11-3 to TRBJ2-2, with TRBD1 identical over 8 bases. CDR3 length equals 16 residues. The germline gives CDR1 SGHNT, CDR2 YENEEA. Trimming at V came to 1 base and at J to 1 base, leaving 2 bases not matched to a gene. The CDR3 is CASSLADRGNTGELFF. Here the CDR3 DNA reads TGTGCCAGCAGCTTAGCCGACAGGGGGAACACCGGGGAGCTGTTTTTT.